The 24 T cell receptor beta chains below come from one sample, sequenced in a study of identical twins listed by TCRdb under 2016. Library preparation was by 5' RACE. Instrument used: Illumina HiSeq 2000. TCRdb cleaned the public reads at Q25 with fastp, built clones with MiXCR and kept in-frame beta chains. One record per CDR3 amino acid sequence lists the most common genes and DNA. Recorded for this sample are 1.5 million to 2 million distinct CDR3 sequences; 32% of them occurred a single time. Together, the top ten hold less than 0.35% of the sample. Material: cord blood. The receptors shown here come from a newborn girl in good health.

This clonotype was counted a few times. This chain connects TRBV7-9 to TRBJ2-4; 12 positions agree with TRBD2. TRBJ2-7 explains the end of the DNA better; the J call may be wrong. CDR3 length: 14 residues. Germline lookup yields CDR1 SEHNR and CDR2 FQNEAQ (reference sequence). CDR3 nucleotides: TGTGCCAGCAGATCTAGCGGGAGGGGCTACGAGCAGTACTTC. Its protein is CASRSSGRGYEQYF.

This clonotype was seen ten or more times. The junction departs from the called germline gene at one end, perhaps through a read error. The chain has TRBV12-3 or TRBV12-4 and TRBJ2-1, with TRBD1 as a possible D gene (6 bases). The CDR3 contains 13 residues. DNA for the CDR3: TGCGCCAGCAGCTTACAGGGACCCAATGAGCAGTTCTTC. This sequence encodes CASSLQGPNEQFF.

This clonotype was seen more than once but under ten times. The rearrangement uses TRBV20-1 and TRBJ2-3, with D perhaps being TRBD1 or TRBD2 (5 bases each). Germline values: CDR1 DFQATT, CDR2 SNEGSKA (reference sequence). Trimming cost V 1 base and J 3 bases, with 11 bases left between them. This CDR3 has 14 amino acids. CDR3 in amino acids: CSARVAGTTDTQYF. CDR3 coding DNA: TGCAGTGCTAGAGTGGCCGGGACGACAGATACGCAGTATTTT.

This chain uses TRBV20-1 with TRBJ2-1; no clear D gene. The ends were cut back, 1 base at V and 0 bases at J, with 13 bases in the middle. This CDR3 contains 16 residues. Germline V gene lookup returns CDR1 DFQATT and CDR2 SNEGSKA (reference sequence). The CDR3 DNA sequence: TGCAGTGCTAGAGTTCCCTCCTTTAGCTCCTACAATGAGCAGTTCTTC. Residues: CSARVPSFSSYNEQFF.

This clonotype was detected only a few times. The chain recombines TRBV4-1 with TRBJ2-3; TRBD2 agrees at 8 bases. Germline CDR1 and CDR2: MGHRA and YSYEKL. V dropped 4 bases and J dropped 4; count of bases not matched to a gene: 13. The CDR3 is 17 residues long. CDR3 nucleotide sequence: TGCGCCAGCAGCCCACGTTGGGTAGCGGGATGGGCAGATACGCAGTATTTT. Its translation: CASSPRWVAGWADTQYF.

This clonotype was seen more than once but under ten times. V usage is TRBV12-3 or TRBV12-4 and J usage is TRBJ2-7, with TRBD2 identical over 9 bases. This CDR3 has 15 residues. J lost 5 bases, V lost 7 bases, and 12 bases had no gene match. The CDR3 is CASTPGGLAPHEQYF. In nucleotides, the CDR3 is TGTGCCAGCACCCCTGGGGGACTAGCTCCCCACGAGCAGTACTTC.

This clonotype was counted ten times or more. The chain uses TRBV4-1 and TRBJ2-1, with TRBD2 identical over 9 bases. J gave up 4 bases and V 1 base, and 2 bases lay outside the gene matches. This CDR3 contains 15 residues. Germline V lookup: CDR1 MGHRA, CDR2 YSYEKL. This CDR3 reads CASSQGLAAYNEQFF. The DNA of the CDR3 is TGCGCCAGCAGCCAAGGACTAGCGGCGTACAATGAGCAGTTCTTC.

The chain is built from TRBV5-6 and TRBJ1-1; TRBD1 is a possible D gene (5 bases). Trimming stripped 3 bases from V and 1 base from J, with 13 bases between. This CDR3 has 15 amino acids. CDR1 and CDR2 from the germline V gene are SGHDT and YYEEEE. CDR3 sequence (DNA): TGTGCCAGCAGCTGGCGGGGACGCCGGAACACTGAAGCTTTCTTT. Amino acid sequence: CASSWRGRRNTEAFF. Full variable domain (rest looked up from reference TRBV5-6 and TRBJ1-1): DAGVTQSPTHLIKTRGQQVTLRCSPKSGHDTVSWYQQALGQGPQFIFQYYEEEERQRGNFPDRFSGHQFPNYSSELNVNALLLGDSALYLCASSWRGRRNTEAFFGQGTRLTVV.

V and J are TRBV4-2 and TRBJ1-5, with D unclear. Germline CDR1 reads LGHNA; CDR2 reads YNFKEQ. CDR3 length: 15 residues. V was pared by 0 bases and J by 0 bases, with 6 bases between. The DNA of the CDR3 is TGTGCCAGCAGCCAAGAACAGTATAGCAATCAGCCCCAGCATTTT. It translates to CASSQEQYSNQPQHF.

In its sample, this clonotype was seen a few times. The V call is TRBV15, the J call TRBJ1-1; D not certain. CDR3 length equals 14 residues. The V end was cut by 3 bases, the J end by 4 bases, with 12 bases between. In germline, CDR1 is LNHNV, CDR2 YYDKDF (reference sequence). The CDR3 loop reads CATSSSREGTEAFF. CDR3 coding DNA: TGTGCCACCAGCAGCTCGAGGGAGGGCACTGAAGCTTTCTTT. The whole variable domain, remainder taken from reference TRBV15 and TRBJ1-1, is DAMVIQNPRYQVTQFGKPVTLSCSQTLNHNVMYWYQQKSSQAPKLLFHYYDKDFNNEADTPDNFQSRRPNTSFCFLDIRSPGLGDTAMYLCATSSSREGTEAFFGQGTRLTVV.

The CDR3 DNA sequence: TGTGCCAGCAGATACTATAGAAGGAGTAGCAATGAGCAGTACTTC. Translating it yields CASRYYRRSSNEQYF. The chain links TRBV2 to TRBJ2-5; D gene uncertain. This CDR3 comprises 15 residues. The germline V gene has CDR1 SNHLY and CDR2 FYNNEI. The V end was cut by 6 bases, the J end by 11 bases, with 25 bases between.

For this clonotype: This may be a read error: a much more frequent sequence differs by one nucleotide. V and J are TRBV12-3 or TRBV12-4 and TRBJ1-2; D uncertain. The CDR3 extends over 11 amino acids. The CDR3 region has the DNA TGTGTCAGCAGTTACAGCGTTGGCTACACCTTC. Translation: CVSSYSVGYTF.

This clonotype was observed at least ten times. The V gene is TRBV12-3 or TRBV12-4, the J gene TRBJ2-3; 9 bases fit TRBD2. The CDR3 loop spans 14 amino acids. Unmatched junction bases numbered 5, after V lost 5 bases and J lost 5 bases. The chain's CDR3 is CASSPRRGGDTQYF. The CDR3 nucleotides read TGTGCCAGCAGTCCCCGGCGGGGGGGAGATACGCAGTATTTT.

This clonotype turned up a few times. The chain links TRBV2 to TRBJ2-4, with 8 bases that match TRBD2. V lost 0 bases to trimming and J lost 3 bases; unmatched junction nucleotides: 7. The CDR3 length is 17 residues. Germline values: CDR1 SNHLY, CDR2 FYNNEI. The CDR3 DNA is TGTGCCAGCAGTGAAGCGGCCGGGACTAGGGGCAAAAACATTCAGTACTTC. Its translation is CASSEAAGTRGKNIQYF.

This clonotype occurred a few times. The gene calls are TRBV12-3 or TRBV12-4 and TRBJ2-1, with 11 positions matching TRBD2. CDR3 length: 14 residues. Germline trimming cut 3 bases from V and 5 bases from J; bases unmatched to any gene: 0. Written as DNA, the CDR3 is TGTGCCAGCAGTTTTAGCGGGAGGGACAATGAGCAGTTCTTC. Translation gives CASSFSGRDNEQFF.

J is TRBJ1-1 and V is TRBV7-2; D gene uncertain. CDR1 is SGHTA and CDR2 is FQGNSA in the germline V gene. V was shortened by 4 bases and J by 6 bases, with 12 bases between the two germline ends. CDR3 length equals 13 residues. In nucleotides, the CDR3 is TGTGCCAGCAGCTCAGCCAGCTCCTCTGAAGCTTTCTTT. Translation: CASSSASSSEAFF.

The chain couples TRBV29-1 to TRBJ2-2; no definite D call. This CDR3 region has 12 residues. Trimming took off 6 bases at V and 3 bases at J, with 8 bases between the two ends. Germline V gene data show CDR1 as SQVTM and CDR2 as ANQGSEA. The CDR3 coding sequence is TGCAGCGTGGACCTCGACACCGGGGAGCTGTTTTTT. It codes for CSVDLDTGELFF.

Turning to this clonotype: One end of the junction is discordant with germline, which a read error may explain. The V call is TRBV7-9, the J call TRBJ2-3; TRBD2 agrees at 10 bases. Germline V gene data show CDR1 as SEHNR and CDR2 as FQNEAQ (reference sequence). This CDR3 contains 19 residues. CDR3 residues: CASSLGLAGALPFTYTQYF. Here the CDR3 DNA reads TGTGCCAGCAGCTTAGGGCTAGCGGGGGCCCTTCCTTTCACATATACGCAGTATTTT.

The table lists this clonotype with a few counts. The chain combines TRBV11-1 with TRBJ2-4; 11 bases map to TRBD2. The CDR3 consists of 15 residues. V shed 6 bases and J 12 bases; nucleotides not matched to a gene: 13. Germline V gives CDR1 SGHAT, CDR2 FQDESV (reference sequence). CDR3 sequence: CASSFSGGALGDQYF. Here the CDR3 DNA reads TGTGCCAGCAGTTTTAGCGGGGGGGCGCTTGGCGATCAGTACTTC.

This rearrangement joins TRBV20-1 to TRBJ2-1; 12 bases fit TRBD2. After removal of 1 base from V and 7 bases from J, the junction contained 2 bases not matched to a gene. Germline CDR1 DFQATT, CDR2 SNEGSKA (reference sequence). This CDR3 comprises 14 residues. This CDR3 is CSARGTSGKNEQFF. The CDR3 DNA reads TGCAGTGCTAGAGGGACTAGCGGGAAAAATGAGCAGTTCTTC.

This clonotype was picked up a small number of times. The chain combines TRBV11-2 with TRBJ2-6, with D tentatively TRBD2 (6 bases). Trimming left V 3 bases short and J 1 base short, with 7 bases between. CDR1 and CDR2 (germline): SGHAT, FQNNGV. This CDR3 contains 15 residues. The CDR3 loop reads CASSLTRSGANVLTF. The CDR3 DNA reads as TGTGCCAGCAGCTTGACTAGGTCTGGGGCCAACGTCCTGACTTTC.

V usage is TRBV12-3 or TRBV12-4 and J usage is TRBJ2-2; 8 bases line up with TRBD2. The CDR3 covers 17 residues. V trimming: 3 bases; J trimming: 2 bases; junction bases outside the gene matches: 8. CDR3: CASSFVVAGPNTGELFF. CDR3 nucleotides: TGTGCCAGCAGTTTCGTGGTAGCGGGGCCTAACACCGGGGAGCTGTTTTTT.

In this sample, this clonotype turned up a few times. CDR3 nucleotide sequence: TGCGCCAGCAGCCAAGACCAGCGGGCTTACTCCTACAATGAGCAGTTCTTC. This sequence encodes CASSQDQRAYSYNEQFF. The genes are TRBV4-1 and TRBJ2-1, with a possible D match to TRBD2 (6 bases). Germline CDR1 is MGHRA and CDR2 is YSYEKL. The CDR3 contains 17 residues. Trimming shortened V by 0 bases and J by 0 bases, and 12 bases separated the two germline ends.

J is TRBJ1-1 and V is TRBV11-1, with TRBD1 as a possible D gene (6 bases). Germline V lookup: CDR1 SGHAT, CDR2 FQDESV (reference sequence). Trimming removed 4 bases at V and 1 base at J, with 19 bases between. The CDR3 is 17 residues long. In DNA, the CDR3 is TGTGCCAGCAGCTCTAGGGAATACAGGGCCGCGAACACTGAAGCTTTCTTT. This encodes CASSSREYRAANTEAFF.